The T cell receptor beta chain under discussion was sequenced for a study of blood T cell repertoires in COVID-19. Method: immunoSEQ multiplex PCR; TCRdb's copy keeps in-frame clones and lacks some. The sample holds roughly 350,000 clones, 87% seen once. Seattle's enrolled individuals joined amid active infection and were then monitored longitudinally. V gave up 7 bases and J gave up 1 base; unmatched junction bases: 9. The CDR3 covers 15 residues. CDR1 is SNHLY and CDR2 is FYNNEI in the germline V gene. Sequencing was performed on peripheral blood. This receptor was obtained from a woman aged 25-40 years with COVID-19, enrolled during active disease. This chain links TRBV2 with TRBJ1-1, with 7 bases that match TRBD1. CDR3 sequence: CASTRGRGRNTEAFF. As DNA, the CDR3 is TGTGCCAGCACTAGAGGTAGGGGGCGGAACACTGAAGCTTTCTTT.